Listed here are 7 T cell receptor beta chains from one sample, sequenced in a study of cytomegalovirus exposure and HLA in healthy donors. PCR involved 60 Vbeta and 13 Jbeta primers. TCRdb's copy holds only in-frame clones and misses some; the assay was immunoSEQ multiplex PCR. The sample includes roughly 130,000 clones, around 83% of them seen just once. Specimen: PBMCs. These receptors came from a girl aged 2 to 10 in good health and CMV-seronegative.

The rearrangement joins TRBV20-1 to TRBJ2-5; no clear D. Germline-derived CDR1 and CDR2 are DFQATT and SNEGSKA (reference sequence). V lost 5 bases and J lost 3, with 4 bases in between. The CDR3 spans 10 residues. CDR3 bases: TGCAGTGCTGTAAAAGAGACCCAGTACTTC. Translated: CSAVKETQYF.

This clone was found once. The rearrangement links TRBV6-5 to TRBJ1-6; TRBD1 is a possible D gene (6 bases). The CDR3 is 14 amino acids. Germline values: CDR1 MNHEY, CDR2 SVGAGI. Trimming removed 5 bases from V and 4 bases from J, with 9 bases in between. The chain's CDR3 is CASSPTGYNSPLHF. Written as DNA, the CDR3 is TGTGCCAGCAGTCCCACAGGGTATAATTCACCCCTCCACTTT.

V is TRBV29-1 and J is TRBJ2-1; TRBD1 matches 10 bases. Looked up from germline, CDR1 is SQVTM and CDR2 is ANQGSEA. J gave up 0 bases and V 7 bases, and 18 bases lay outside the gene matches. This CDR3 has 19 amino acids. CDR3 residues: CSGSDRGYLPTSSYNEQFF. The CDR3 region has the DNA TGCAGCGGCTCGGACAGGGGGTATCTCCCTACGAGCTCCTACAATGAGCAGTTCTTC.

The J gene is TRBJ2-5, the V gene TRBV29-1; 11 bases line up with TRBD2. Judging by the DNA end, TRBJ2-7 fits better; the J call may be wrong. CDR1 and CDR2 from the germline V gene are SQVTM and ANQGSEA. The CDR3 extends over 16 amino acids. DNA of the CDR3: TGCAGCGTTGAGCCCCTCGTCCTAGCGGGAGGTAGCGAGCAGTACTTC. Translating it yields CSVEPLVLAGGSEQYF.

The rearrangement uses TRBV9 and TRBJ2-7; the match to TRBD2 covers 7 bases. With V trimmed by 0 bases and J by 4 bases, 7 bases remained unmatched. This CDR3 region has 15 residues. Looked up from germline, CDR1 is SGDLS and CDR2 is YYNGEE. The chain's CDR3 is CASSVEGGRAYEQYF. The CDR3 DNA follows: TGTGCCAGCAGCGTAGAGGGCGGGAGAGCTTACGAGCAGTACTTC.

The chain carries TRBV6-5 and TRBJ2-2, with a weak D call TRBD1 (6 bases). Germline V gene data show CDR1 as MNHEY and CDR2 as SVGAGI. CDR3 length equals 14 residues. Trimming took 4 bases from V and 5 from J, leaving 11 bases between them. In nucleotides, the CDR3 is TGTGCCAGCAGTTTAAACAGGGAAACCGGGGAGCTGTTTTTT. It specifies CASSLNRETGELFF.

The chain uses TRBV27 and TRBJ2-4; unclear D gene. The CDR3 totals 15 residues. Trimming stripped 3 bases from V and 2 bases from J, with 11 bases between. Germline CDR1 MNHEY, CDR2 SMNVEV (reference sequence). The CDR3 sequence is CASSFGVNTKNIQYF. The CDR3 coding sequence is TGTGCCAGCAGTTTTGGTGTCAACACCAAAAACATTCAGTACTTC.